One and the same sample provided the 9 T cell receptor beta chains below, sequenced in a study of vaccination effects on CD4 cells after COVID-19. Here immunoSEQ multiplex PCR was the method, and the copy in TCRdb shows in-frame clones only, minus some. The repertoire holds tens of thousands of clones, with approximately 78% as singletons. No antigen has been assigned to these receptors. Expansion with viral peptide pools was applied to antigen-specific CD4+ T cells by the ViraFEST assay prior to sequencing. Cells that had been cultured for 10 days were the source of isolated CD4+ T cells. This person's SARS-CoV-2 infection, confirmed by PCR, occurred between March and December 2020. Sequencing was performed on CD4+ T cells from PBMCs cultured with a peptide pool, taken before COVID-19 vaccination. The receptors here all came from a human donor who had a prior SARS-CoV-2 infection.

The rearrangement uses TRBV29-1 and TRBJ2-3, with D maybe TRBD1 (5 bases). CDR3 length: 13 amino acids. Germline V gene data show CDR1 as SQVTM and CDR2 as ANQGSEA. The germline V and J ends were trimmed by 3 bases and 4 bases, with 11 bases remaining between them. The CDR3 coding sequence is TGCAGCGTTGACAAGGGGCTGCCAGATACGCAGTATTTT. Translation: CSVDKGLPDTQYF.

This clone appeared once. The V gene is TRBV11-3, the J gene TRBJ2-3; 8 nucleotides align to TRBD2. Germline CDR1 SGHNT, CDR2 YENEEA. This CDR3 is built from 15 residues. J was trimmed by 2 bases and V by 3 bases; bases with no gene match: 4. The CDR3 nucleotides read TGTGCCAGCAGCTTTTTGCGGGAGGACACAGATACGCAGTATTTT. Translated, it gives CASSFLREDTDTQYF.

The gene calls are TRBV18 and TRBJ2-5; 7 bases line up with TRBD1. Unmatched junction bases numbered 10, after V lost 2 bases and J lost 4 bases. Germline V gene sequence: CDR1 KGHSH, CDR2 LQKENI. The length of the CDR3 is 16 residues. CDR3 loop: CASSPDAGGGGETQYF. Written as DNA, the CDR3 is TGTGCCAGCTCACCAGATGCAGGGGGTGGAGGAGAGACCCAGTACTTC.

The chain joins TRBV5-4 to TRBJ2-1, with TRBD1 matching over 9 bases. V lost 4 bases to trimming and J lost 9 bases; unmatched junction nucleotides: 17. This CDR3 is 17 amino acids long. Germline CDR1 is SGHNT and CDR2 is YYREEE (reference sequence). Written as DNA, the CDR3 is TGTGCCAGCAGCAATGGCCCCGGGACAGGGTTTGGGGTTGAGCAGTTCTTC. It encodes CASSNGPGTGFGVEQFF.

The genes are TRBV7-9 and TRBJ1-4; D might be TRBD1 (6 bases). This CDR3 region has 19 residues. With 5 bases removed from V and 0 bases from J, the gap between germline ends came to 22 bases. The germline V gene encodes CDR1 SEHNR and CDR2 FQNEAQ (reference sequence). CDR3 in amino acids: CASSTGDKWSSATNEKLFF. The CDR3 nucleotides read TGTGCCAGCAGCACCGGGGACAAGTGGAGCTCTGCAACTAATGAAAAACTGTTTTTT.

V usage is TRBV9 and J usage is TRBJ1-2; 9 bases are a match to TRBD1. Germline CDR1 is SGDLS and CDR2 is YYNGEE. This CDR3 spans 15 amino acids. J was trimmed by 5 bases and V by 4 bases; bases with no gene match: 9. The CDR3 spells CASSKTGTGSYGYTF. CDR3 nucleotide sequence: TGTGCCAGCAGCAAGACCGGGACAGGGTCATATGGCTACACCTTC.

CDR3 bases: TGTGCCAGCAGTGAAGAAGGGACGGTTCGTTATGGCTACACCTTC. Its protein is CASSEEGTVRYGYTF. The chain employs TRBV6-1 and TRBJ1-2; D possibly corresponds to TRBD1 (5 bases). Germline loops: CDR1 MNHNS, CDR2 SASEGT. The CDR3 runs 15 residues. Trimming took 1 base from V and 5 from J, leaving 14 bases between them.

This clone appeared a few times. This chain joins TRBV19 and TRBJ1-5; 7 bases agree with TRBD1. V gave up 6 bases and J gave up 5 bases; unmatched junction bases: 7. The V gene's germline CDR1 is LNHDA and CDR2 SQIVND (reference sequence). This CDR3 has 14 amino acids. The CDR3 DNA reads TGTGCCAGTAGAAAGGGGGCAGGGGATCAGCCCCAGCATTTT. It encodes CASRKGAGDQPQHF.

The CDR3 loop is CASSVDSRTAGEQFF. For the CDR3, the DNA is TGTGCCAGCAGCGTAGATTCTAGAACAGCCGGTGAGCAGTTCTTC. This sequence joins TRBV9 and TRBJ2-1; D gene ambiguous. V was cut by 0 bases and J by 9 bases, with 16 bases left in between. CDR1 and CDR2 from the germline V gene are SGDLS and YYNGEE. The CDR3 loop spans 15 amino acids.